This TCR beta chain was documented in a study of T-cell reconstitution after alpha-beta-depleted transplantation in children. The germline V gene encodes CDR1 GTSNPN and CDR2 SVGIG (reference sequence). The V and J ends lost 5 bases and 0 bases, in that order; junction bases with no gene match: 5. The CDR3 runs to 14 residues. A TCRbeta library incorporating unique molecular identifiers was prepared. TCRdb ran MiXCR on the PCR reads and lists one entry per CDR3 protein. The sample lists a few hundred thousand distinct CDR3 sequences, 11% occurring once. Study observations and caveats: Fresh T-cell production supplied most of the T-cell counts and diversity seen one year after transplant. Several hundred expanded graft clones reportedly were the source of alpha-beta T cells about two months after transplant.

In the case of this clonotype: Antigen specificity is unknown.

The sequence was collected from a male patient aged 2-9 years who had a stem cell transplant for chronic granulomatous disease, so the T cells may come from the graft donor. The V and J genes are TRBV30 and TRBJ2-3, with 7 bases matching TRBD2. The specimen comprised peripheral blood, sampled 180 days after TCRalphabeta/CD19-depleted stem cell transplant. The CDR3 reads CAWGRAGSTDTQYF. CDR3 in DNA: TGTGCCTGGGGCCGAGCGGGGAGCACAGATACGCAGTATTTT.